This T cell receptor (beta chain) comes out of a study of blood T cell repertoires in COVID-19. Repertoires were generated with immunoSEQ multiplex PCR, while TCRdb's copy carries only in-frame clones and drops some. The table shows about 280,000 clones, with 86% occurring only once. CDR3 size: 16 residues. Per the germline V gene, CDR1 is SGHDT and CDR2 is YYEEEE. V lost 4 bases, J lost 2 bases, and 13 bases lay in between. The chain joins TRBV5-6 to TRBJ2-6; possibly TRBD1 for D (5 bases). The receptor was derived from a woman younger than 45 with active or convalescent COVID-19. The sequenced sample was peripheral blood. The CDR3, as DNA: TGTGCCAGCAGCCACAGGCTTCTGGCTGGGGCCAACGTCCTGACTTTC. It encodes CASSHRLLAGANVLTF.